Shown below are 4 T cell receptor beta chains from a single sample sequenced in a study of regulatory T cells in long-lasting Graves disease (dated by TCRdb to the early 2020s). The method behind the library was multiplex PCR. The sequencer was an Illumina HiSeq 4000. iRepertoire HTBI primers and Arm-PCR amplification of CDR3 regions were used to construct TCR beta libraries. TCRdb reworked the public reads: Q25 trimming with fastp, MiXCR clone assembly, productive beta chains retained. Every distinct CDR3 protein forms one entry, paired with its most common genes and DNA. The sample contains approximately 350,000 distinct CDR3 sequences, 15% to 20% of them found a single time. The ten most abundant clones make up 20% to 25% of the sample. The time point label for this specimen denotes: newly diagnosed GD, antithyroid drugs for less than 3 months. For both TCR sequencing and RNA sequencing, RNA was extracted from PBMCs using TRIzol.

This sample was also put to use in a study of T cells in Graves' hyperthyroidism and ophthalmopathy.

The sequencing here drew on peripheral blood mononuclear cells (PBMCs), taken at new diagnosis, from a patient treated with antithyroid drugs. These receptors were taken from a woman aged 18-29 years with Graves disease. Donor details come from another sample of the same person, matched by shared clones.

Ten or more counts support this clonotype. The CDR3 DNA reads TGTGCCAGCTCACCTAGACAGGGTAGTAACGAGCAGTACTTC. This codes for CASSPRQGSNEQYF. The chain has TRBV18 and TRBJ2-7; 7 nucleotides agree with TRBD1. Germline CDR1 reads KGHSH; CDR2 reads LQKENI. The V and J ends lost 3 bases and 5 bases, in that order; junction bases with no gene match: 7. The CDR3 totals 14 residues.

This clonotype was counted many times. The gene calls are TRBV11-2 and TRBJ2-4; a possible D gene is TRBD2 (6 bases). This CDR3 is 15 amino acids long. Deletions cut 5 bases from V and 8 bases from J, with 19 bases between. CDR1 and CDR2 (germline): SGHAT, FQNNGV. The CDR3 DNA is TGTGCCAGCAGCCCCCGACTAGGGTCTATACACATTCAGTACTTC. This sequence encodes CASSPRLGSIHIQYF. The whole variable domain, filled in from reference TRBV11-2 and TRBJ2-4, reads EAGVAQSPRYKIIEKRQSVAFWCNPISGHATLYWYQQILGQGPKLLIQFQNNGVVDDSQLPKDRFSAERLKGVDSTLKIQPAKLEDSAVYLCASSPRLGSIHIQYFGAGTRLSVL.

This clonotype was seen repeatedly, ten times or more. The chain uses TRBV20-1 and TRBJ2-3; 7 nucleotides align to TRBD2. Germline V gene lookup returns CDR1 DFQATT and CDR2 SNEGSKA (reference sequence). The CDR3 extends over 15 amino acids. Trimming cost V 3 bases and J 3 bases; bases outside gene matches: 9. The CDR3 loop reads CSASSGSGKTDTQYF. The CDR3 coding sequence is TGCAGTGCTAGTTCGGGGAGCGGGAAAACAGATACGCAGTATTTT.

The V and J genes are TRBV18 and TRBJ2-7, with D tentatively TRBD1 (6 bases). Per germline, CDR1 KGHSH and CDR2 LQKENI. This CDR3 has 12 amino acids. The ends were cut back, 6 bases at V and 5 bases at J, with 11 bases in the middle. CDR3 in DNA: TGTGCCAGCTCCGATAACAGGGACGAGCAGTACTTC. This encodes CASSDNRDEQYF.